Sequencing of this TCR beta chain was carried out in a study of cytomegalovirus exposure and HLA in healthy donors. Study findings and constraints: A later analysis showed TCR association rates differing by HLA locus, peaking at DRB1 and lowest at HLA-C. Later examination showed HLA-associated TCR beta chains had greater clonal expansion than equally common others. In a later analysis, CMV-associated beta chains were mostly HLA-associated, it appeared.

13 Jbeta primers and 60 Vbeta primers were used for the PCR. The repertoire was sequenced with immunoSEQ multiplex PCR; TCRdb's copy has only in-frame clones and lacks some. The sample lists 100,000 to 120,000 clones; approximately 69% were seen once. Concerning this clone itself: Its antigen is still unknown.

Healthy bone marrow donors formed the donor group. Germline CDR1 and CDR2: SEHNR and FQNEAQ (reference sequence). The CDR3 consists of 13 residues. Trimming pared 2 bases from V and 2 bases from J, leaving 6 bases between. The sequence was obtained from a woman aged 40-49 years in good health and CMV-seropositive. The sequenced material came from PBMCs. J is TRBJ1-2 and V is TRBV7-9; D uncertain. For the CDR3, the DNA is TGTGCCAGCAGCTTACCCGGGAACTATGGCTACACCTTC. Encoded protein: CASSLPGNYGYTF.